This is a list of T cell receptor beta chains from one sample in a study of shared T cell receptors in the human thymus. Clones were read by immunoSEQ multiplex PCR, and TCRdb kept only the in-frame ones, dropping some. The sample has 500,000 to 750,000 clones, 85% to 90% seen once; the top ten hold about 0.01%. These data also featured in a second study, about human thymus T cells.

Input material: thymocytes. These receptor sequences come from a boy under two years old with a congenital heart defect. Both conserved end residues are part of each CDR3. D genes are given only for firm matches. Rows give clone size only sometimes, using once, few, many, or a class for an expanded clone.

V	J	size	D	DNA	CDR3
TRBV7-9	TRBJ1-2	NA	TRBD1	TGTGCCAGCAGCCCTAGGACAGGGGGGTTAGGCTACACCTTC	CASSPRTGGLGYTF
TRBV27	TRBJ2-2	NA	TRBD1	TGTGCCAGCAGCCCCAGGGGGATCACCGGGGAGCTGTTTTTT	CASSPRGITGELFF
TRBV11-2	TRBJ1-2	NA	NA	TGTGCCAGCAGCTTAGGACTGAAGGATGTCTGGTCTGGCTACACCTTC	CASSLGLKDVWSGYTF
TRBV7-2	TRBJ2-5	NA	TRBD2	TGTGCCAGCAGCCCCCGGGGAAGACTAGCGGAGAGACAAGAGACCCAGTACTTC	CASSPRGRLAERQETQYF
TRBV4-3	TRBJ2-1	NA	TRBD2	TGCGCCAGCAGCCAGGGACTAGCGGGAGGCACAGATATCCACAATGAGCAGTTCTTC	CASSQGLAGGTDIHNEQFF
TRBV9	TRBJ2-1	NA	NA	TGTGCCAGCAGCTTCTTCGACAGGTCCTACAATGAGCAGTTCTTC	CASSFFDRSYNEQFF
TRBV6-1	TRBJ1-5	NA	NA	TGTGCCACTGGGGAGAACAATCAGCCCCAGCATTTT	CATGENNQPQHF
TRBV4-3	TRBJ1-3	NA	NA	TGCGCCAGCAGCCAAGATAAAACTTTCTCTGGAAACACCATATATTTT	CASSQDKTFSGNTIYF
TRBV4-1	TRBJ1-1	NA	NA	TGCGCCAGCAGCCAAGGACACACCAACACTGAAGCTTTCTTT	CASSQGHTNTEAFF
TRBV4-3	TRBJ2-1	NA	TRBD2	TGCGCCAGCAGCCACTCATGGGAGCGGGAGGGCCGCTATTGCAATGAGCAGTTCTTC	CASSHSWEREGRYCNEQFF
TRBV4-2	TRBJ2-3	NA	TRBD2	TGTGCCAGCAGCCAAGAGCGAGCGGGAGGTGCAGATACGCAGTATTTT	CASSQERAGGADTQYF
TRBV11-3	TRBJ2-2	NA	NA	TGTGCCAGCAGCTTGCGGAACACCGGGGAGCTGTTTTTT	CASSLRNTGELFF
TRBV6-1	TRBJ1-1	NA	TRBD1	TGTGCCAGCAGTGAAGTTGCAGGGACAGGGCGCGGCAACACTGAAGCTTTCTTT	CASSEVAGTGRGNTEAFF
TRBV7-8	TRBJ2-7	NA	TRBD2	TGTGCCAGCAGCTCCCGGACTAGCGGGAGCCATTACGAGCAGTACTTC	CASSSRTSGSHYEQYF
TRBV27	TRBJ2-5	NA	NA	TGTGCCAGCAGTTTATCGCCAGGGATCCGGGAGACCCAGTACTTC	CASSLSPGIRETQYF
TRBV10-1	TRBJ2-3	NA	NA	TGCGCCAGCAGTCCCGGCCAAACTAGAGGACCGCAGTATTTT	CASSPGQTRGPQYF
TRBV9	TRBJ2-7	once	TRBD2	TGTGCCAGCAGCCCTAGGATGGCGGGAGACGAGCAGTACTTC	CASSPRMAGDEQYF
TRBV15	TRBJ2-7	NA	TRBD1	TGTGCCACCAGCAGAAGGGACAGTGAAGAGCAGTACTTC	CATSRRDSEEQYF
TRBV6-5	TRBJ2-2	NA	TRBD1	TGTGCCAGCTCGGACAGGGGGATTTGGACCGGGGAGCTGTTTTTT	CASSDRGIWTGELFF
TRBV6-1	TRBJ2-1	NA	TRBD2	TGTGCCAGCAGTGAAGGGGTTCTGCGGGAGGCTAAAAATGAGCAGTTCTTC	CASSEGVLREAKNEQFF
TRBV15	TRBJ2-3	NA	NA	TGTGCCACCAGGCACCGTGGGGGCGCGGGCACAGATACGCAGTATTTT	CATRHRGGAGTDTQYF
TRBV4-1	TRBJ2-7	NA	NA	TGCGCCAGCAGCCAAGAGGAGACTAGGAACTCCTACGAGCAGTACTTC	CASSQEETRNSYEQYF
TRBV6-1	TRBJ2-3	NA	TRBD2	TGTGCCAGCAGTGGACTAGCGGGACCCCTTGGCACAGATACGCAGTATTTT	CASSGLAGPLGTDTQYF
TRBV6-5	TRBJ2-1	once	TRBD2	TGTGCCAGCAGTTATGTTGATAGCGGGCCTCCGAATGAGCAGTTCTTC	CASSYVDSGPPNEQFF
TRBV28	TRBJ2-2	NA	TRBD1	TGTGCCAGCAGTCCCGACCCCAGACAGGGGAACACCGGGGAGCTGTTTTTT	CASSPDPRQGNTGELFF
TRBV28	TRBJ2-7	NA	NA	TGTGCCAGCAGTTTAAACGGACTCAGCTACGAGCAGTACTTC	CASSLNGLSYEQYF
TRBV28	TRBJ2-6	NA	TRBD1	TGTGCCAGCTCTAAGGGGACAGGATCTACCTCTGGGGCCAACGTCCTGACTTTC	CASSKGTGSTSGANVLTF
TRBV4-1	TRBJ1-2	once	TRBD1	TGCGCCAGCAGCCAAGATGCCCGGACAAGCCCCTTCGACAGGGTTCTCTATGGCTACACCTTC	CASSQDARTSPFDRVLYGYTF
TRBV14	TRBJ1-2	NA	NA	TGTGCCAGCAGCCAAGCAGGGCTCTATGGCTACACCTTC	CASSQAGLYGYTF
TRBV15	TRBJ2-1	NA	NA	TGTGCCACCAGCAGAGTGGGCAGGGAAGTACCCTACAATGAGCAGTTCTTC	CATSRVGREVPYNEQFF
TRBV19	TRBJ2-7	few	TRBD2	TGTGCCAGTAGTATCAACAGGTGGAGCGGGAGGGCCTGGGCCTACGAGCAGTACTTC	CASSINRWSGRAWAYEQYF
TRBV18	TRBJ1-2	NA	TRBD1	TGTGCCAGCGGGGAAGGACAGGGAATGACTAACTATGGCTACACCTTC	CASGEGQGMTNYGYTF
TRBV7-3	TRBJ2-7	NA	TRBD1	TGTGCCAGCAGCATCCGACAGGGCCCCCTTGACGAGCAGTACTTC	CASSIRQGPLDEQYF
TRBV28	TRBJ1-4	NA	NA	TGTGCCAGCAGTTGTGGTCAGGGGTGTAAAAATGAAAAACTGTTTTTT	CASSCGQGCKNEKLFF
TRBV7-2	TRBJ2-3	NA	TRBD2	TGTGCCAGCAGCTATAGCGGGAGTAGTACAGATACGCAGTATTTT	CASSYSGSSTDTQYF
TRBV27	TRBJ2-1	NA	TRBD2	TGTGCCAGCAGTTTATCCCCTAGCGGGAGGATCCATGAGCAGTTCTTC	CASSLSPSGRIHEQFF
TRBV5-5	TRBJ2-1	NA	TRBD2	TGTGCCAGCATCAAGGGGGCTAGCGGGAAGAGCTACAATGAGCAGTTCTTC	CASIKGASGKSYNEQFF
TRBV29-1	TRBJ1-1	NA	NA	TGCAGCGTTGAAGAGGTAAAGGGGGATACGCTGAACACTGAAGCTTTCTTT	CSVEEVKGDTLNTEAFF
TRBV6-5	TRBJ2-6	NA	TRBD1	TGTGCCAGCAGGCCAGGACAGGCTGGGGCCAACGTCCTGACTTTC	CASRPGQAGANVLTF
TRBV10-3	TRBJ2-7	NA	NA	TGTGCCATCAGTGGCCCAAGGGGGAGCGGGAAATCCTACGAGCAGTACTTC	CAISGPRGSGKSYEQYF
TRBV19	TRBJ1-3	NA	TRBD1	TGTGCCACCGACCGAAACCGGGACAGGGACCGTTCCTCTGGAAACACCATATATTTT	CATDRNRDRDRSSGNTIYF
TRBV27	TRBJ1-2	NA	TRBD1	TGTGCCAGCAGTCCTTGCCGTCCCCCGGGACAGGCCGGATCAAGGGGGGGCTACACCTTC	CASSPCRPPGQAGSRGGYTF
TRBV29-1	TRBJ2-7	NA	NA	TGCAGCGTTCTCAAGACTAGTCCTCCACTCAGGGAGCAGTACTTC	CSVLKTSPPLREQYF
TRBV29-1	TRBJ2-1	once	TRBD2	TGCAGCGTTGAAGATCGCACCAGCATAGCGGGAGGGGAAGATGAGCAGTTCTTC	CSVEDRTSIAGGEDEQFF
TRBV5-1	TRBJ2-7	NA	TRBD2	TGCGCCAGCAGCTTGGCGGGGGGGGAGTCCCACTACGAGCAGTACTTC	CASSLAGGESHYEQYF
TRBV28	TRBJ2-7	NA	TRBD1	TGTGCCAGCAGCCGGACAGGGGGCGGGATTTACGAGCAGTACTTC	CASSRTGGGIYEQYF
TRBV9	TRBJ2-7	NA	TRBD2	TGTGCCAGCAGCGTCGGGCGGGAGCCGACCTACGAGCAGTACTTC	CASSVGREPTYEQYF
TRBV7-3	TRBJ2-1	once	NA	TGTGCCAGCAGCTTAACTAGCGGCAACAATGAGCAGTTCTTC	CASSLTSGNNEQFF
TRBV4-1	TRBJ2-7	NA	TRBD2	TGCGCCAGCAGCCAAGCCCCCCGGGGACTAGCGCCCTACGAGCAGTACTTC	CASSQAPRGLAPYEQYF
TRBV27	TRBJ2-3	NA	NA	TGTGCCAGCAGTCCACCGGGACAGCGCTTTACTAGCAGAATAACAGATACGCAGTATTTT	CASSPPGQRFTSRITDTQYF
TRBV6-1	TRBJ2-1	NA	TRBD2	TGTGCCAGCAGTGAAGAGGATAGCGAAGCGGGAAGCTCCTACAATGAGCAGTTCTTC	CASSEEDSEAGSSYNEQFF
TRBV4-1	TRBJ2-4	NA	TRBD2	TGCGCCAGCAGCCAAGTCAAGCGACTAGCGGGAGCCAAGGCCAAAAACATTCAGTACTTC	CASSQVKRLAGAKAKNIQYF
TRBV21-1	TRBJ2-3	NA	NA	TGTGCCAGCAGCAAAAGTCGCCAGCGGACTGTCGGAGATACGCAGTATTTT	CASSKSRQRTVGDTQYF
TRBV4-1	TRBJ2-7	NA	TRBD2	TGCGCCAGCAGCGAGGCCTCTAGCGGGAGCTCCTACGAGCAGTACTTC	CASSEASSGSSYEQYF
TRBV30	TRBJ2-1	once	TRBD2	TGTGCCTGGAAACCGGGACTAGCGGGAGGGCCGAGGAATGAGCAGTTCTTC	CAWKPGLAGGPRNEQFF